This T cell receptor (beta chain) was profiled in a study of cytomegalovirus exposure and HLA in healthy donors. Turning to the study itself: Some 80 million unique TCR sequences came from HLA-typed donors in an early release. Study-wide points: According to a later analysis, most TCR beta chains associated with CMV appeared HLA-restricted.

PCR primers comprised 60 Vbeta and 13 Jbeta primers. This table comes from immunoSEQ multiplex PCR, and its TCRdb copy is limited to in-frame clones, with some not included. The table shows tens of thousands of clones, with around 66% occurring only once. This CDR3 is built from 15 residues. To note about this clone: The antigen is not known.

The clonotype comes from a man aged 55-75 years in good health and CMV-seropositive. The chain couples TRBV21-1 to TRBJ1-2; the D call TRBD1 from the table was never checked on the DNA. TRBV21-1 is reported as a pseudogene. Sequencing was carried out using PBMCs. The CDR3 loop reads CASSLQLRASYGYTF. CDR3 sequence (DNA): TGTGCCAGCAGCCTTCAACTCAGGGCCTCCTATGGCTACACCTTC.